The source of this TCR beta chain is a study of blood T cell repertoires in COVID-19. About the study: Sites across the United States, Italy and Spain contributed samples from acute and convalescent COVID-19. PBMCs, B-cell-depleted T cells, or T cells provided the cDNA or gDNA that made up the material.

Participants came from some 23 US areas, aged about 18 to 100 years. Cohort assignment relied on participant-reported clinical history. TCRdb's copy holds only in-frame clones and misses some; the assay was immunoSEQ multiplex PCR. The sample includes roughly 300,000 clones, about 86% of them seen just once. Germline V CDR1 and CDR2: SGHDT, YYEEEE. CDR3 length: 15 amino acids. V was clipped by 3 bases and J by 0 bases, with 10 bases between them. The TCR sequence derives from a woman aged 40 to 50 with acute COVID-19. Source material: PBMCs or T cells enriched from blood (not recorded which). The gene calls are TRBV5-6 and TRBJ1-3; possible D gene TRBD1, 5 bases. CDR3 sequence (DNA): TGTGCCAGCAGCTCAGGGACTGGCTCTGGAAACACCATATATTTT. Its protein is CASSSGTGSGNTIYF. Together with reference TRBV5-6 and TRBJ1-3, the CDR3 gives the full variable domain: DAGVTQSPTHLIKTRGQQVTLRCSPKSGHDTVSWYQQALGQGPQFIFQYYEEEERQRGNFPDRFSGHQFPNYSSELNVNALLLGDSALYLCASSSGTGSGNTIYFGEGSWLTVV.